Listed below are T cell receptor beta chains from one sample, sequenced in a study of T-cell reconstitution after alpha-beta-depleted transplantation in children. TCRdb re-called the PCR reads through MiXCR, storing one row per CDR3 protein. In the table there are about 980,000 distinct CDR3 sequences, roughly 29% of which are singletons. The source material was PBMCs, mostly from graft donor cells, sampled 360 days after TCRalphabeta/CD19-depleted stem cell transplant. These receptors all stem from a boy under two years old who had a stem cell transplant for SCID, so the T cells may come from the graft donor. Both conserved end residues are part of each CDR3. Fields, in order: D gene, V gene, CDR3 protein. A D gene is named only where the DNA matches it firmly.

D: TRBD1; V: TRBV7-2; CDR3: CASSYRTGSSTDTQYF
D: .; V: TRBV11-2; CDR3: CASSLVPELNTGELFF
D: .; V: TRBV12-3/TRBV12-4; CDR3: CASSSQRTGELFF
D: .; V: TRBV20-1; CDR3: CSARWYGSPTYEQYF
D: TRBD1; V: TRBV9; CDR3: CASSVAPGQGINEQFF
D: .; V: TRBV3-1; CDR3: CASSLRDVGYQETQYF
D: TRBD1; V: TRBV27; CDR3: CASSLTGLNIQYF
D: .; V: TRBV3-1; CDR3: CASSQGGRDNQPQHF
D: TRBD1; V: TRBV12-3/TRBV12-4; CDR3: CASSSPSDRGPDGYTF
D: .; V: TRBV18; CDR3: CASSPPGQETQYF
D: TRBD2; V: TRBV15; CDR3: CATSRDRGAGAADTQYF
D: .; V: TRBV12-3/TRBV12-4; CDR3: CASNPGRSIGTEAFF
D: TRBD1; V: TRBV29-1; CDR3: CSGVRTGNTEAFF
D: TRBD1; V: TRBV4-1; CDR3: CASSQDRGPSTDTQYF
D: .; V: TRBV5-1; CDR3: CASTYQGPGETQYF
D: .; V: TRBV6-2/TRBV6-3; CDR3: CASSGTSGSNEQFF
D: .; V: TRBV4-3; CDR3: CASSLGRLSEQFF